This T cell receptor beta chain was captured by sequencing in a study of shared clonotypes between healthy human individuals (dated by TCRdb to 2018 to 2021). For the study in its entirety: The cohort comprised two women and a few men aged 18 to 49 years. For each donor, three plates each were used for CD4 naive and CD4 memory, two plates were used for CD8 naive, and one plate was used for CD8 memory. To estimate repertoire size and how much clonotype sharing occurs between individuals, the study deeply sequenced the blood TCR repertoires of about five healthy adults. Different laboratories and diverse techniques were used to prepare libraries and sequence TCR repertoires, to increase sequencing depth and limit assay-specific biases. Each donor's leukapheresis produced roughly between roughly 0.85 and 10 billion PBMCs. The study at large found these results: Rarefaction of sorted-subset datasets indicated incomplete sequencing despite the large sequencing depth. Pairwise subsampling led to the expectation that sequencing depth would affect the degree of clonotype sharing among donors. Clonotypes shared by all four sorted-subset donors showed higher generation probabilities than non-shared clonotypes. Sampling was restricted to blood, and TCR repertoires in tissues likely differ from the TCR repertoires found in blood. The genetic and exposure-history diversity represented was limited by the small number of donors. When several donors were compared, the shared fraction of clonotypes was around 5% for naive CD4, around 3.5% for naive CD8, more than 2% for memory CD4, and roughly 0.43% for memory CD8. Naive subsets generally had larger estimated clonotype richness than memory subsets.

CD8 naive samples consisted of CD45RO-negative cells that were positively selected for CCR7, yielding a CD45RA+CCR7+ population without TemRA cells. The donors were healthy, HIV-negative adults who had no recently reported acute infections or vaccinations. Only Caucasian adults living in Nashville, Tennessee, USA were represented among the donors. Blood was collected by leukapheresis, and PBMCs were isolated by Ficoll-Histopaque density gradient centrifugation and then cryopreserved in liquid nitrogen vapor phase. Analytical flow cytometry was used to check the purity and quantity of every magnetically sorted T cell population. From each sorted fraction, genomic DNA was isolated and quantified by UV absorbance on a Nanodrop 2000c. V drops 4 bases and J drops 8 bases, leaving 15 bases in between. The germline V gene yields MNHNS for CDR1 and SASEGT for CDR2. Spanning cysteine to phenylalanine, the CDR3 consists of 14 amino acids. The sequence is cut down to CDR3 DNA, 42 bases in frame from base 1.

Turning to this clone: Its antigen is currently not known. Base qualities were left out, and no much larger clone turns up one base away.

TCR CDR3 regions were amplified from genomic DNA by multiplex PCR using the deep immunoSEQ assay. For each cell subset, the extracted genomic DNA was distributed evenly across all wells of several immunoSEQ 96-well plates, and each plate served as one replicate. Each replicate PCR for sorted subsets received about 180 ng genomic DNA, equal to 28,000 or so T cell genomes. The purified libraries were quantified using a Qubit 3.0 fluorometer, sized with a Bioanalyzer 2100, and then quantified again using the KAPA Library Quantification kit. Every immunoSEQ 96-well plate was sequenced on a separate single-read 150-cycle Illumina NextSeq 550 flow cell. The study's processing was this. Because the immunoSEQ output held only junctional sequences and lacked quality scores, the filtering could not match the filtering applied to full-length reads. To assign V/J genes and CDR3, sequences were annotated against IMGT germline references using PyIR, a Python wrapper for IgBLAST v1.9. Any read was removed if the V/J assignment was weak (E-value above 1e-6), the CDR3 was missing, or the read contained stop codons, out-of-frame junctions, or ambiguous translated residues. V3J clonotypes were defined as sequences sharing an identical inferred V gene, J gene, and CDR3 amino acid sequence. The percentage overlap between two repertoires was calculated by dividing the number of shared unique clonotypes by the size of the smaller repertoire. Richness of each repertoire was evaluated using RTK rarefaction, the Chao1 estimator, and Recon v2.1 estimates of unobserved clonotypes. For all TCRbeta clonotypes obtained by the gDNA method from four donors, generation probabilities were computed with OLGA. This immuneACCESS table, as held by TCRdb, lists in-frame sequences with V and J called but not all clones. Of the missing ones, under half trace to an unresolved V gene in checked studies; the others have no known cause. D and trimming were read from the DNA, whereas the V and J calls and clone size are those reported in that table. The sample table holds some 580,000 clones, of which roughly 98% were seen once. The biggest ten clones account for roughly 0.29% of the sample.

This TCR was recovered from a man between 25 and 39 years old in good health. What was sequenced was naive CD8+ T cells sorted from blood. In the paper's terms, the cell subset or site label means: CD45RA+CCR7+. In this chain, TRBV6-1 is recombined with TRBJ1-5; a tentative D call is TRBD1 (6 bases match). The CDR3 corresponds to CASSGRQVFEPQHF. The nucleotide sequence is given as TGTGCCAGCAGTGGGCGACAGGTCTTTGAGCCCCAGCATTTT.